A single T cell receptor beta chain is shown here with its context. This clonotype was found a few times. Its antigen is still unknown. No base qualities exist here, and no much larger clone lies one base off it. This sample is drawn from a study of blood T cells in healthy people across ages (dated by TCRdb to the mid-2010s). About the study as a whole: In model experiments, template switching captured about one uniquely barcoded TCR beta cDNA molecule for every two T cells. Age-related changes in TCR beta repertoire diversity were measured in the study by deep sequencing normalized with unique cDNA molecular identifiers. Four age groups were formed from the donors: young (average roughly 15 years), middle-aged (around 39), aged (roughly 58) and long-lived (approximately 80). The study analyzed two additional independent replicas of 1 million unique cDNA reads from the same blood draw for two donors, one aged 18 to 30 and one aged 80 or older. Overall study outcomes, separate from this receptor: The percentage of naive T cells measured by flow cytometry correlated strongly with observed TCR beta diversity. Donor CMV infection status was unknown, potentially confounding age-related changes in expanded clonotypes. Bulk unsorted PBMC profiling prevented conclusive comparison of naive and antigen-experienced compartments. Estimates of total diversity based on one million sequenced T cells were considered lower bounds and underestimates. As age increased, observed TCR beta diversity per million T cells dropped in a roughly linear way, and a significant reduction was already evident by age roughly 40. The long-lived group showed more naive CD4+ T cells, fewer expanded clones and increased TCR diversity than the aged group, suggesting age selection.

The library was produced with 5' RACE. The run used an Illumina HiSeq 2500. A second roughly 6 to 12 cycle PCR used a sample-barcoded 5' primer and a J-beta primer mix. Each TCR beta cDNA molecule received a unique molecular identifier from a template-switch 5' adaptor carrying 12 random nucleotides. Each sample yielded at least 2.5 million CDR3-containing paired-end reads. The Mint cDNA synthesis kit, primed by a TRBC-specific oligonucleotide, was used to synthesize first-strand cDNA from all RNA. Following uracil-DNA glycosylase treatment, all cDNA underwent a first 18-cycle PCR with the universal primers M1SS and BC2_uni_R. Processing in the source paper ran as follows. For normalization, 1 million high-quality reads, each with a distinct molecular identifier, were randomly selected from each sample. Reads sharing molecular identifiers were discarded rather than binned into consensus sequences. MiTCR, with a Q25 quality threshold and the strictest error-elimination algorithm, was used for CDR3 identification, clonotype clustering and error correction. Lower-bound total TCR beta diversity was estimated with a nonparametric unseen species model using Euler transformation. TCRdb handled the public reads itself, with Q25 trimming in fastp and clone calling in MiXCR, and kept productive beta chains. Each entry is one CDR3 protein sequence, shown with its most common DNA and genes. The V and J calls shown here were made by TCRdb, not taken from the authors' results. The sample table lists more than 900,000 distinct CDR3 sequences, about 29% of them with a count of one. The ten top clones hold roughly a tenth of the sample.

Via the germline V gene, CDR1 is SNHLY and CDR2 FYNNEI. The CDR3 contains 15 residues, cysteine and phenylalanine counted. Just CDR3 DNA is preserved here, 45 bases in frame from base 1. Trimming takes 7 bases from V and 0 bases from J, and the germline ends sit 13 bases apart. Donors were a few dozen systemically healthy Caucasian individuals from Russia aged roughly 6 to 100 years. Ten milliliters of peripheral blood were drawn from each donor into EDTA-treated Vacutainer tubes. Ficoll-Paque density-gradient centrifugation was used to isolate PBMCs, with at least 7 million per sample. Total RNA was extracted from PBMCs with Trizol reagent, with at least 5.5 micrograms obtained per sample. Naive CD45RAhigh/CD27high T cell percentages were measured by flow cytometry on a PBMC aliquot from every donor. This same sample was also part of a study on T cells of mothers and their children. As that second study puts it: Nine systemically healthy Caucasian individuals served as donors, namely three mothers together with their six children. cDNA synthesis used all of the extracted RNA, with 1.5 ug of RNA in each 15 ul reaction. In the second PCR, the M1S primer introduced both the sample barcodes and 2-4 random nucleotides. Each mother yielded over 9.5 million TCR beta CDR3 reads and each child 2.5 million to 3 million reads. TCR recombination output is similarly shaped by thymic selection in related and unrelated pairs, with a minor effect exerted by inherited differences. Normalized repertoire overlap was always found to be slightly, but never significantly, higher in related mother-child pairs than in unrelated mother-child pairs. With a sensitivity of about 100 clones per million clonotypes, no persistent microchimeric T cell clones were detected. To look for features that set related mother-child pairs apart from unrelated individuals, the researchers ran deep NGS to compare the TCR beta repertoires of mothers and children. The mean age was approximately 41 +/- 4 years for the mothers and approximately 11 +/- 4 years for the children. Libraries were sequenced on Illumina HiSeq 2000 with 100+100 nt paired-end reads after adapter ligation with NEBNext reagents. To avoid cross-contamination, the mother libraries and the child libraries were prepared a month apart and sequenced in separate runs. For each donor, between about 450,000 and 2,300,000 distinct TCR beta clonotypes were identified. Naive TCR beta clonotypes were estimated from low-frequency clonotypes matched to each donor's FACS-determined naive share, without sorting.

Sequencing used blood. The clonotype originates from a woman aged 40-49 years in good health. Recombination linked TRBV2 to TRBJ1-5, with the identity of the D gene unclear. The CDR3 sequence is CASKGGINSNQPQHF. The DNA sequence follows: TGTGCCAGCAAGGGAGGGATTAATAGCAATCAGCCCCAGCATTTT. The variable domain in full, with residues beyond the CDR3 obtained from the reference TRBV2 and TRBJ1-5 genes, is EPEVTQTPSHQVTQMGQEVILRCVPISNHLYFYWYRQILGQKVEFLVSFYNNEISEKSEIFDDQFSVERPDGSNFTLKIRSTKLEDSAMYFCASKGGINSNQPQHFGDGTRLSIL.